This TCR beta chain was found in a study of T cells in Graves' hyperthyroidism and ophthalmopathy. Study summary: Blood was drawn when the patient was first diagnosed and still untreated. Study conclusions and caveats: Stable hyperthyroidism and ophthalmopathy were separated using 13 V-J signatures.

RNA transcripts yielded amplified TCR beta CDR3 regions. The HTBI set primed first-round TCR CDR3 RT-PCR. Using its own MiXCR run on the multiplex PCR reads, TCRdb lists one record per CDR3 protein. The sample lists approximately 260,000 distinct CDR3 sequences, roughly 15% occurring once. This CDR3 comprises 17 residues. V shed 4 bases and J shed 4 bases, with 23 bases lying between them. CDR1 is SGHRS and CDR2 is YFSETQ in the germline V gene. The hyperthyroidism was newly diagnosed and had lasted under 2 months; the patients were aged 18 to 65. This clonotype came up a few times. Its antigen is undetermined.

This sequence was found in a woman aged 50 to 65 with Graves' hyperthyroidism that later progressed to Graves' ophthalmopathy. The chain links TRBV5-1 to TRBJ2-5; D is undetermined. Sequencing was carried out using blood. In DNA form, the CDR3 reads TGCGCCAGCAGCGCAGTATTAGCTGGCACCCCCCTAGAGACCCAGTACTTC. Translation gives CASSAVLAGTPLETQYF.